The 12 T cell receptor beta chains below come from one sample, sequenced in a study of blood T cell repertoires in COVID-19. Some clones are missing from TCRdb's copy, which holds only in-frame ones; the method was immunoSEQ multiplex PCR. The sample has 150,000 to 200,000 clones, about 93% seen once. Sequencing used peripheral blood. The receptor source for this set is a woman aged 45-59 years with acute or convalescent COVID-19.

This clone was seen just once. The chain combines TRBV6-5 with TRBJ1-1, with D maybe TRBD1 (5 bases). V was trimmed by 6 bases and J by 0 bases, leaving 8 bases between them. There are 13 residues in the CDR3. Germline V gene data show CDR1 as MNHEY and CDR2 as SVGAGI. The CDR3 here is CASRMTVNTEAFF. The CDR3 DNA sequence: TGTGCCAGCAGGATGACAGTGAACACTGAAGCTTTCTTT.

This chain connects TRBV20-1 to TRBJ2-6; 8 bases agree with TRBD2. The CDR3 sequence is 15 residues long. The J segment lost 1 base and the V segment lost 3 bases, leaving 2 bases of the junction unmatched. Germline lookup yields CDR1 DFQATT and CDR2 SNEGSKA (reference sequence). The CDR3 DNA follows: TGCAGTGCTAGTCCGGGAGGGTCTGGGGCCAACGTCCTGACTTTC. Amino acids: CSASPGGSGANVLTF.

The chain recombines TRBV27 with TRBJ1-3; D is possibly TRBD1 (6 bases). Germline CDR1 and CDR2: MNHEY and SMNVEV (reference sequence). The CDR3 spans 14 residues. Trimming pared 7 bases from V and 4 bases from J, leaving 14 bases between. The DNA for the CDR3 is TGTGCCAGCAACCCCACAGGGCGGGGAAACACCATATATTTT. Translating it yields CASNPTGRGNTIYF.

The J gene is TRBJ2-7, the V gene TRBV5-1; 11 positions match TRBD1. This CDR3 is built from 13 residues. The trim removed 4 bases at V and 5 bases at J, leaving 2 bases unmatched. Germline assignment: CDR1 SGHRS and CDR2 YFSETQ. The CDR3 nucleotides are TGCGCCAGCAGCCCGGGACAGGGGGACGAGCAGTACTTC. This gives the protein CASSPGQGDEQYF.

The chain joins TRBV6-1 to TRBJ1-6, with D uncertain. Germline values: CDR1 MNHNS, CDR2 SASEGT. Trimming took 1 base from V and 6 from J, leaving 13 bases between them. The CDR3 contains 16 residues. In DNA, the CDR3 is TGTGCCAGCAGTGAAGAGTGGAGGGTTCTTAATTCACCCCTCCACTTT. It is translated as CASSEEWRVLNSPLHF.

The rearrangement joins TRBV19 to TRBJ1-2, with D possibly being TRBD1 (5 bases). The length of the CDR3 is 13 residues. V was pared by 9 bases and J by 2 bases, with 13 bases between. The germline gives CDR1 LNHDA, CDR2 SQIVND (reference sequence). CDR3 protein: CASTSTENYGYTF. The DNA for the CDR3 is TGTGCCAGCACCTCGACAGAGAACTATGGCTACACCTTC.

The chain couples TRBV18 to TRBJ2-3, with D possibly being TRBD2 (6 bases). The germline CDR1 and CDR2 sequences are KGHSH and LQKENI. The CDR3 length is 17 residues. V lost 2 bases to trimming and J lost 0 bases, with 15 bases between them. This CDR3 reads CASSPSSSGYSTDTQYF. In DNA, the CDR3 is TGTGCCAGCTCACCATCTTCCAGCGGGTACAGCACAGATACGCAGTATTTT.

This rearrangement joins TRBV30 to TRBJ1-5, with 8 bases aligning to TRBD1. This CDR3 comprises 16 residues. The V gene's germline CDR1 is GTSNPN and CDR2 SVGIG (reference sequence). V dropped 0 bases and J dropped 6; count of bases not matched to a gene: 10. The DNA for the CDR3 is TGTGCCTGGAGTGTACAGAACAGGGGGTCGGGTCAGCCCCAGCATTTT. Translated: CAWSVQNRGSGQPQHF.

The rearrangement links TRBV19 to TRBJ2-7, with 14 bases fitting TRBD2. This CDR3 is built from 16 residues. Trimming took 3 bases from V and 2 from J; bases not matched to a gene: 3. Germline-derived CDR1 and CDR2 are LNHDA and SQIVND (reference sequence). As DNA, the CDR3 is TGTGCCAGTAGTATCGGGGGACTAGCGGGGGCCTACGAGCAGTACTTC. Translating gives CASSIGGLAGAYEQYF.

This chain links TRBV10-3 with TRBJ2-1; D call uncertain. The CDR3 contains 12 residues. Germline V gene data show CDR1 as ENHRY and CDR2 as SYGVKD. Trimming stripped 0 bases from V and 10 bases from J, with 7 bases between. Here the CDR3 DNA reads TGTGCCATCAGTGAGTCGACGGAGGAGCAGTTCTTC. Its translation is CAISESTEEQFF.

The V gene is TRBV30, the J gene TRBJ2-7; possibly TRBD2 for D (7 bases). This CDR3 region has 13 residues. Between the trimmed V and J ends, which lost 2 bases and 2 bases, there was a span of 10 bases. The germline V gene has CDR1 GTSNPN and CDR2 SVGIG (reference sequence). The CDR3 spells CAWSQGTTYEQYF. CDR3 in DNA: TGTGCCTGGAGTCAGGGGACTACCTACGAGCAGTACTTC.

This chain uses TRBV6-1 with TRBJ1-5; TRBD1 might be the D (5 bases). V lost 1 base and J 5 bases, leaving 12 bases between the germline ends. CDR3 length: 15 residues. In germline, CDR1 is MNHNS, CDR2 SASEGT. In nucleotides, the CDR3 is TGTGCCAGCAGTGAAGGTTGGGGGGATCATCAGCCCCAGCATTTT. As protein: CASSEGWGDHQPQHF.